The TCR beta chain under discussion was sequenced for a study of cytomegalovirus exposure and HLA in healthy donors. Clones were sequenced by immunoSEQ multiplex PCR, and TCRdb holds only the in-frame ones, with some missing. The repertoire holds 250,000 to 300,000 clones, with around 90% as singletons. The roughly 120-subject validation cohort, separate from the roughly 670-subject first cohort, included the donors. This CDR3 comprises 13 residues. The germline V gene encodes CDR1 SEHNR and CDR2 FQNEAQ (reference sequence). Trimming took 1 base from V and 3 from J, leaving 6 bases between them. Sequenced: PBMCs. The chain recombines TRBV7-9 with TRBJ1-1, with D uncertain. The sequence was obtained from a woman in her late teens or twenties in good health and CMV-seronegative. For the CDR3, the DNA is TGTGCCAGCAGCTTAGACGGGGACACTGAAGCTTTCTTT. This translates into CASSLDGDTEAFF.